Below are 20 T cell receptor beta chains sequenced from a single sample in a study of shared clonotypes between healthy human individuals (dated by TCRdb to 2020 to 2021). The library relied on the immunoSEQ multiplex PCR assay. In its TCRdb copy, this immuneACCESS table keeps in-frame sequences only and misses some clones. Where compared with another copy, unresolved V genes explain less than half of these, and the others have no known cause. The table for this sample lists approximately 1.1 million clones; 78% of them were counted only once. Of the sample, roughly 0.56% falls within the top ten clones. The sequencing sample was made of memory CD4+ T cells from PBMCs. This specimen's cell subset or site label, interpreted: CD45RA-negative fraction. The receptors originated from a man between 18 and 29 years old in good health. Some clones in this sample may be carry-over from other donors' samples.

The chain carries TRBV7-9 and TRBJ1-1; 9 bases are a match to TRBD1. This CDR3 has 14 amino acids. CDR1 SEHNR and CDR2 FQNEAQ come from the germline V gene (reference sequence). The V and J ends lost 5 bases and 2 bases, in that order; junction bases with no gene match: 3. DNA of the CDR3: TGTGCCAGCAGCAAGGGACAGGGTAACACTGAAGCTTTCTTT. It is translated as CASSKGQGNTEAFF.

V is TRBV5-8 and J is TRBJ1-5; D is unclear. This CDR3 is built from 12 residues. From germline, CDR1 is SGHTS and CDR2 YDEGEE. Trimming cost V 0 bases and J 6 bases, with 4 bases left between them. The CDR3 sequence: CASSLVPQPQHF. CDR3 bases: TGTGCCAGCAGCTTGGTCCCTCAGCCCCAGCATTTT.

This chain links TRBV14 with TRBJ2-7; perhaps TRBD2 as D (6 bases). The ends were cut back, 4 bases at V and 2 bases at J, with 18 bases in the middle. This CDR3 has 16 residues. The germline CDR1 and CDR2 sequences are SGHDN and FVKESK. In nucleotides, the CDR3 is TGTGCCAGCAGCCGTCGAGCTGCTAGCGAGACCTACGAGCAGTACTTC. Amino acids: CASSRRAASETYEQYF.

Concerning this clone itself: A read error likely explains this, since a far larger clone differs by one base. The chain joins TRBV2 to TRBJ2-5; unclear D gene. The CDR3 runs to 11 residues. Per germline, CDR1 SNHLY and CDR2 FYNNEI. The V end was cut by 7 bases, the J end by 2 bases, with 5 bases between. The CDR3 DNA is TGTGCCAGCACCGTACAAGAGACCCAGTACTTC. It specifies CASTVQETQYF.

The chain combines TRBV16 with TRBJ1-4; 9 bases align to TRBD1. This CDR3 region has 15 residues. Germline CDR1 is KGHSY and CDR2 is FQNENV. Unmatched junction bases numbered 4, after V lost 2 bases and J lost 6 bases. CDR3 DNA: TGTGCCAGCAGCCAAGACGGGACAGGGTATGAAAAACTGTTTTTT. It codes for CASSQDGTGYEKLFF.

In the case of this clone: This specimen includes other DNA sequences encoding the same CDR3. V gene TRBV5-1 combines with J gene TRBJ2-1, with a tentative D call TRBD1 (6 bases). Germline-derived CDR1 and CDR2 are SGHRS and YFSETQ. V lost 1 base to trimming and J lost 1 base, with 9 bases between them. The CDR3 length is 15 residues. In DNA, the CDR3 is TGCGCCAGCAGCTTGTTACAGGGATCCTACAATGAGCAGTTCTTC. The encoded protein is CASSLLQGSYNEQFF.

CDR3 sequence (DNA): TGTGCCAGCAGCCTCCTGAGGGCCACGCAGTATTTT. Protein sequence: CASSLLRATQYF. The V call is TRBV6-6, the J call TRBJ2-3; tentatively, D is TRBD2 (5 bases). The V end was cut by 6 bases, the J end by 9 bases, with 13 bases between. Germline CDR1 MNHNY, CDR2 SVGAGI (reference sequence). The CDR3 spans 12 residues.

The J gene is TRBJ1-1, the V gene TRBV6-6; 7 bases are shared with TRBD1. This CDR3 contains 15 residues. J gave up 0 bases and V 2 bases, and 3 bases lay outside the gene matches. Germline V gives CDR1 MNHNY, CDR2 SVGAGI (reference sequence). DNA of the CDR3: TGTGCCAGCAGTTACGCGGGACAGATGAACACTGAAGCTTTCTTT. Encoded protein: CASSYAGQMNTEAFF.

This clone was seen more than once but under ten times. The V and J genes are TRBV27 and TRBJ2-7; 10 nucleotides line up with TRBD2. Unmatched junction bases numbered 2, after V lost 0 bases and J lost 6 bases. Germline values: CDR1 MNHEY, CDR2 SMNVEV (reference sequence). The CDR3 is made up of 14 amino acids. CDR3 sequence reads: CASSLSSGRFEQYF. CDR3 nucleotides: TGTGCCAGCAGTTTATCTAGCGGGAGGTTCGAGCAGTACTTC.

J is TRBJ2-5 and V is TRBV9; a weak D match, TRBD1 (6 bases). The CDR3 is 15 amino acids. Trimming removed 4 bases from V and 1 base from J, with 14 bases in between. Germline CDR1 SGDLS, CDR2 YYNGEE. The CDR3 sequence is CASSSFTGPQETQYF. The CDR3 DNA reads TGTGCCAGCAGCTCCTTTACAGGGCCCCAAGAGACCCAGTACTTC.

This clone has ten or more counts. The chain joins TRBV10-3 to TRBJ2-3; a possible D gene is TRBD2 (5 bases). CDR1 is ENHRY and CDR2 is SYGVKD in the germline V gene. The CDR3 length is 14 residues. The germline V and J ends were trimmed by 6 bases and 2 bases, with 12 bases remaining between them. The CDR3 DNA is TGTGCCATCAGGACCAGCGGAAACACAGATACGCAGTATTTT. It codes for CAIRTSGNTDTQYF.

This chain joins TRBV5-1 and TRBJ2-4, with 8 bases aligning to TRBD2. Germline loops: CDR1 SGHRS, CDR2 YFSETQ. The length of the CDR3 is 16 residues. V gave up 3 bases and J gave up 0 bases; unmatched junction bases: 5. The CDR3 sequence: CASSWVAGLAKNIQYF. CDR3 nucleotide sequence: TGCGCCAGCAGCTGGGTAGCGGGACTAGCCAAAAACATTCAGTACTTC. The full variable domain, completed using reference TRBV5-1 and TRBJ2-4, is KAGVTQTPRYLIKTRGQQVTLSCSPISGHRSVSWYQQTPGQGLQFLFEYFSETQRNKGNFPGRFSGRQFSNSRSEMNVSTLELGDSALYLCASSWVAGLAKNIQYFGAGTRLSVL.

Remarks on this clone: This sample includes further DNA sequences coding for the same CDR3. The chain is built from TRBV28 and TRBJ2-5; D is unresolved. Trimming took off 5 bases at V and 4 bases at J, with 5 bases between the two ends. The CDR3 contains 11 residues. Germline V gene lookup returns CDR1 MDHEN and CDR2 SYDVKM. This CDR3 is CASSRGETQYF. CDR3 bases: TGTGCCAGCAGTCGAGGAGAGACCCAGTACTTC.

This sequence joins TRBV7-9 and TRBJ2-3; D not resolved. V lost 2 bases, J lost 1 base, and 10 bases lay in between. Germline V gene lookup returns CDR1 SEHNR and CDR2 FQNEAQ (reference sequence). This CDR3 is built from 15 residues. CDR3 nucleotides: TGTGCCAGCAGCTTATTACCAGTGGGCACAGATACGCAGTATTTT. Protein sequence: CASSLLPVGTDTQYF. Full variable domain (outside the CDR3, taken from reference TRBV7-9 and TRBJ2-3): DTGVSQNPRHKITKRGQNVTFRCDPISEHNRLYWYRQTLGQGPEFLTYFQNEAQLEKSRLLSDRFSAERPKGSFSTLEIQRTEQGDSAMYLCASSLLPVGTDTQYFGPGTRLTVL.

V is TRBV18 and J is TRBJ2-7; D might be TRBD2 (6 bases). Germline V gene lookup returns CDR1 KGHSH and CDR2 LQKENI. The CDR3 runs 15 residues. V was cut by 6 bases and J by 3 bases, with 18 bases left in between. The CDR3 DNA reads TGTGCCAGCTCCGGAGGGGACGGCCTCTTCTACGAGCAGTACTTC. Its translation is CASSGGDGLFYEQYF.

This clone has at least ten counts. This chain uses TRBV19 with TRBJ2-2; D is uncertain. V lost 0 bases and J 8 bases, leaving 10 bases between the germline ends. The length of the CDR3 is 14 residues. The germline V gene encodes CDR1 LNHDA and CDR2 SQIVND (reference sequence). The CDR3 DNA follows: TGTGCCAGTAGTATAGAATGGTCGGTGGGGGAGCTGTTTTTT. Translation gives CASSIEWSVGELFF.

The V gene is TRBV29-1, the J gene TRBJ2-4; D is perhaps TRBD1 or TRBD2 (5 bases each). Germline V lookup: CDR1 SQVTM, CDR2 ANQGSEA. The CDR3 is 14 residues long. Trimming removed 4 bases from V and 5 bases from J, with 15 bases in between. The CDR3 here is CSVVRDGFQNIQYF. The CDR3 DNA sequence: TGCAGCGTTGTAAGGGACGGGTTCCAAAACATTCAGTACTTC.

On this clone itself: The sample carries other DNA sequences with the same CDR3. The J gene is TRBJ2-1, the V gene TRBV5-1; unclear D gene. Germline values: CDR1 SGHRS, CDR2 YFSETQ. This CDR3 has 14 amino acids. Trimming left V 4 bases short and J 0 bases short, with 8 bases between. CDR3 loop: CASSPGDSYNEQFF. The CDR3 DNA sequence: TGCGCCAGCAGCCCCGGAGACTCCTACAATGAGCAGTTCTTC. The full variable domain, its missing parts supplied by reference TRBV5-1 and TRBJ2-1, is KAGVTQTPRYLIKTRGQQVTLSCSPISGHRSVSWYQQTPGQGLQFLFEYFSETQRNKGNFPGRFSGRQFSNSRSEMNVSTLELGDSALYLCASSPGDSYNEQFFGPGTRLTVL.

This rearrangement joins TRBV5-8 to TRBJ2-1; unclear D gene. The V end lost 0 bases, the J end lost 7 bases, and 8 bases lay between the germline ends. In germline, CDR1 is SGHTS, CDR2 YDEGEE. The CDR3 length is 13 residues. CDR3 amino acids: CASSLVVWNEQFF. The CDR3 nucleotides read TGTGCCAGCAGCTTGGTAGTGTGGAATGAGCAGTTCTTC.

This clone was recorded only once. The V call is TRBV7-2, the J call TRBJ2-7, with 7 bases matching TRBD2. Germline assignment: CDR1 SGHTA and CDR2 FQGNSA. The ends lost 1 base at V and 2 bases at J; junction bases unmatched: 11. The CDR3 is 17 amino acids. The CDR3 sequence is CASSLGLARDYPYEQYF. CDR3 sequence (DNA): TGTGCCAGCAGCTTAGGGCTTGCCCGGGACTATCCCTACGAGCAGTACTTC.